The present T cell receptor beta chain was sequenced within a study of blood T cell repertoires in COVID-19. For the study at large: Acute and convalescent COVID-19 specimens originated in the United States, Italy and Spain.

Assay: immunoSEQ multiplex PCR; the TCRdb copy retains only in-frame clones and omits some. The sample shows hundreds of thousands of clones, approximately 91% of them seen only once. Turning to this clone: In the same sample, other DNA sequences code for this CDR3.

This CDR3 is built from 14 residues. V lost 3 bases to trimming and J lost 5 bases; unmatched junction nucleotides: 4. CDR1 SGHNT and CDR2 YYREEE come from the germline V gene (reference sequence). The sequence derives from a woman aged 65 to 85 with COVID-19, enrolled during active disease. The sequenced sample consisted of peripheral blood. The chain recombines TRBV5-4 with TRBJ2-7; TRBD1 matches at 11 bases. Here the CDR3 DNA reads TGTGCCAGCAGCTCCCCGGGACAGGGGGACGAGCAGTACTTC. Translated, it gives CASSSPGQGDEQYF.